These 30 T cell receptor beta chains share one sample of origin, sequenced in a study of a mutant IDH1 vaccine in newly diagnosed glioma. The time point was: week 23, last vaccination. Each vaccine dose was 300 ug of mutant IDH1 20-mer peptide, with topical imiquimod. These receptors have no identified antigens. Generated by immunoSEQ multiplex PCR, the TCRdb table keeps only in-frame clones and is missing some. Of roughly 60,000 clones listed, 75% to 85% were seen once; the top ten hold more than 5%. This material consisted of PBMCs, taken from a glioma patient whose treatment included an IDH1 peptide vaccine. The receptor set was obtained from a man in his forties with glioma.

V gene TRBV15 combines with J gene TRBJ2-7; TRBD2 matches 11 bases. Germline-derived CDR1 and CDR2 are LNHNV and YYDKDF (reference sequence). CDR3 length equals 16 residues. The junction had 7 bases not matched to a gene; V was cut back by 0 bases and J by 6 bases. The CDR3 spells CATSRDSSGGYGEQYF. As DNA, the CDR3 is TGTGCCACCAGCAGAGATTCTAGCGGGGGGTACGGCGAGCAGTACTTC.

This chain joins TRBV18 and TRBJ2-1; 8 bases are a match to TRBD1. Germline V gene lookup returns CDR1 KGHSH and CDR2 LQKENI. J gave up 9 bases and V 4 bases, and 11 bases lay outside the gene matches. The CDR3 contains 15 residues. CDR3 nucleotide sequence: TGTGCCAGCTCACGTACTACAGGGGGTACGGCTGAGCAGTTCTTC. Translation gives CASSRTTGGTAEQFF.

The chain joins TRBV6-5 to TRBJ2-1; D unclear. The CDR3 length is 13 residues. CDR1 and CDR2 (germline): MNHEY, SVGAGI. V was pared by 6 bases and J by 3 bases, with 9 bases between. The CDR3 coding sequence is TGTGCCAGCAGGACCCACGGCTACAATGAGCAGTTCTTC. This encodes CASRTHGYNEQFF.

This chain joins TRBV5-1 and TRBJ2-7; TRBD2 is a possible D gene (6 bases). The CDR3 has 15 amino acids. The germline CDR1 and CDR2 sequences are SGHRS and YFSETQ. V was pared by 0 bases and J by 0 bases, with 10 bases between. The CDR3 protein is CASSLAAGSSYEQYF. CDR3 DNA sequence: TGCGCCAGCAGCTTGGCTGCGGGGAGCTCCTACGAGCAGTACTTC.

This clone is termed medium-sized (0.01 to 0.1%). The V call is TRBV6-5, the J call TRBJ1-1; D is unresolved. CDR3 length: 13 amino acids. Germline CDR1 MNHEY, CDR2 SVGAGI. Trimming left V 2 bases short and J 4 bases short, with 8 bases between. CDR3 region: CASSYRETTEAFF. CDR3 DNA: TGTGCCAGCAGTTACAGGGAGACCACTGAAGCTTTCTTT.

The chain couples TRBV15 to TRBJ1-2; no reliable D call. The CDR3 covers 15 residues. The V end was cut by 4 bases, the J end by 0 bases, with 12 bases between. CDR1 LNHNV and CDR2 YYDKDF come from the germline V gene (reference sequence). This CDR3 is CATSKLMTANYGYTF. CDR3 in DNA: TGTGCCACCAGCAAACTTATGACGGCTAACTATGGCTACACCTTC.

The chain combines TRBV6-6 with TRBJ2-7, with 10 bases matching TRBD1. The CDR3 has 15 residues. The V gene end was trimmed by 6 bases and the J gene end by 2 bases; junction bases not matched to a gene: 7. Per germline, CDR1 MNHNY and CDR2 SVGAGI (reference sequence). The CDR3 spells CASSLRDRGTYEQYF. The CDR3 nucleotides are TGTGCCAGCAGCCTCCGGGACAGGGGAACCTACGAGCAGTACTTC.

CDR3 nucleotide sequence: TGTGCCAGTAAACTCAGTATCGGCACAGATACGCAGTATTTT. This gives the protein CASKLSIGTDTQYF. V is TRBV19 and J is TRBJ2-3; no definite D call. The CDR3 runs to 14 residues. The germline V gene encodes CDR1 LNHDA and CDR2 SQIVND (reference sequence). The germline V and J ends were trimmed by 7 bases and 1 base, with 12 bases remaining between them.

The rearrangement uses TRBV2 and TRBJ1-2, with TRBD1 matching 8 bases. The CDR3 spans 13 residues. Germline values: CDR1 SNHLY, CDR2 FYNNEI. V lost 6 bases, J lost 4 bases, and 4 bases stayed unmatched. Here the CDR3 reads CASRQGAGYGYTF. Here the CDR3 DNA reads TGTGCCAGCAGGCAGGGGGCAGGCTATGGCTACACCTTC.

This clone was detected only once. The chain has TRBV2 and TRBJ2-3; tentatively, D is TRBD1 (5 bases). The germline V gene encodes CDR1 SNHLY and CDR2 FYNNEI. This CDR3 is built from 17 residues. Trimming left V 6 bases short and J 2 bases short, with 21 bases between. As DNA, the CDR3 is TGTGCCAGCAGCGCCATCCCTCGGGCAGGGTACACAGATACGCAGTATTTT. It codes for CASSAIPRAGYTDTQYF.

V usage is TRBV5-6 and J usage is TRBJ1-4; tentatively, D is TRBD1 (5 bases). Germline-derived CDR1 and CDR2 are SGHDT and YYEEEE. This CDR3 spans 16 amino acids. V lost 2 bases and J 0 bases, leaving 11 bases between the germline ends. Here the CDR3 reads CASSFGASATNEKLFF. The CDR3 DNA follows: TGTGCCAGCAGCTTTGGGGCCTCTGCAACTAATGAAAAACTGTTTTTT.

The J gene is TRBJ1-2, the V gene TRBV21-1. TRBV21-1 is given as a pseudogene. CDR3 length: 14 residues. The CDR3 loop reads CASSRVAANYGYTF. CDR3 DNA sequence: TGTGCCAGCAGCAGAGTAGCAGCTAACTATGGCTACACCTTC.

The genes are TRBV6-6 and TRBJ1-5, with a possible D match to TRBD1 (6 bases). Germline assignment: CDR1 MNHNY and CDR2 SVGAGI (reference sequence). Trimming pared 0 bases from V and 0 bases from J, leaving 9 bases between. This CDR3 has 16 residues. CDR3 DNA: TGTGCCAGCAGTTACTCGACAGGTTATAGCAATCAGCCCCAGCATTTT. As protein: CASSYSTGYSNQPQHF.

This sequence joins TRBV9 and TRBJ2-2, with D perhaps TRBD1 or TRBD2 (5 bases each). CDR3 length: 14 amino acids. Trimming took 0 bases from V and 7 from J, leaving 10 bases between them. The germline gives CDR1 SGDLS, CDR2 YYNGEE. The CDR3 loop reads CASSVVGAGGELFF. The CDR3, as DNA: TGTGCCAGCAGCGTAGTCGGGGCTGGCGGGGAGCTGTTTTTT.

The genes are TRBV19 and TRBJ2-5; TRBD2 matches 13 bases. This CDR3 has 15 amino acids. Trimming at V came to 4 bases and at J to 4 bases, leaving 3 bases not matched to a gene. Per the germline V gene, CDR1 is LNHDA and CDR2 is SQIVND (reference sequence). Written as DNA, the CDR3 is TGTGCCAGTAGTAGTACTAGCGGGGGGGCAGAGACCCAGTACTTC. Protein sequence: CASSSTSGGAETQYF.

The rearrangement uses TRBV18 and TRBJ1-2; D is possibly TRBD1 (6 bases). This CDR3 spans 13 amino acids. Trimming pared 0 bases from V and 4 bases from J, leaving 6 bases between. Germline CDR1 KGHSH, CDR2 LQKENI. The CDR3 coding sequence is TGTGCCAGCTCACCACCAGGGGGCTATGGCTACACCTTC. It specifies CASSPPGGYGYTF.

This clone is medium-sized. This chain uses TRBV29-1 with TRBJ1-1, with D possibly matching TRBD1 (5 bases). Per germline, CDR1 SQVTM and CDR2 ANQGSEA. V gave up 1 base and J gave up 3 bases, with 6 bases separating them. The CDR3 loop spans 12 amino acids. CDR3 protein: CSVEVTDTEAFF. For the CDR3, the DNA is TGCAGCGTTGAAGTGACAGACACTGAAGCTTTCTTT.

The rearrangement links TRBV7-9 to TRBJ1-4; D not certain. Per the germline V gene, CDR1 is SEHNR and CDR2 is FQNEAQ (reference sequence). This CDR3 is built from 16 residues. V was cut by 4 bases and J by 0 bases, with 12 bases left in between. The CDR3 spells CASSSPKTATNEKLFF. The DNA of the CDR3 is TGTGCCAGCAGCTCCCCGAAAACTGCAACTAATGAAAAACTGTTTTTT.

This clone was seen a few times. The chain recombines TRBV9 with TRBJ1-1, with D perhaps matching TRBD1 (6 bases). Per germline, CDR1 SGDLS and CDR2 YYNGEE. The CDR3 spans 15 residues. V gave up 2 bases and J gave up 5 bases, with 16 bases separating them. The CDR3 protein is CASSVSVTGPTEAFF. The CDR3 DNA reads TGTGCCAGCAGCGTCTCCGTGACAGGACCGACTGAAGCTTTCTTT.

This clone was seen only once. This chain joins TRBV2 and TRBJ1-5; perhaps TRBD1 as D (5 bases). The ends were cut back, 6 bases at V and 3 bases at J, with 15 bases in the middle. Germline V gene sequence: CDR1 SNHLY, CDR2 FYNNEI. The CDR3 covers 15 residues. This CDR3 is CASSWTSPFNQPQHF. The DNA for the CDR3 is TGTGCCAGCAGCTGGACATCCCCATTCAATCAGCCCCAGCATTTT.

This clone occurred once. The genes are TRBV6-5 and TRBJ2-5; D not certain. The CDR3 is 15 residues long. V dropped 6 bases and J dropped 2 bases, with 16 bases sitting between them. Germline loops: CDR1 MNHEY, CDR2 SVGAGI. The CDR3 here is CASSQRRIKQETQYF. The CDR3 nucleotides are TGTGCCAGCAGCCAACGTCGGATCAAACAAGAGACCCAGTACTTC.

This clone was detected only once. The CDR3 DNA follows: TGCGCCAGCAGCTTTTTCGGAAACGATAATTCACCCCTCCACTTT. It encodes CASSFFGNDNSPLHF. This chain links TRBV5-1 with TRBJ1-6; D is ambiguous. The V and J ends lost 2 bases and 5 bases respectively, with 11 bases between them. Germline-derived CDR1 and CDR2 are SGHRS and YFSETQ. CDR3 length equals 15 residues.

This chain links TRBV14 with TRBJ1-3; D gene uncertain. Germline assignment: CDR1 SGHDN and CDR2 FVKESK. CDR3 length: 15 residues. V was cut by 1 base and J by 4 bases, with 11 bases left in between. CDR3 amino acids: CASSQGHGSGNTIYF. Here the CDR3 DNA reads TGTGCCAGCAGCCAAGGACACGGTAGCGGAAACACCATATATTTT.

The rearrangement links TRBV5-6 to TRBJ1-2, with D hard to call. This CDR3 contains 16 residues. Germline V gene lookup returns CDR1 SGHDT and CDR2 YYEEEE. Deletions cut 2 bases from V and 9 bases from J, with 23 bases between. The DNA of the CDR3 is TGTGCCAGCAGCTTCCGATATTCGGGGAGTAGAGGTAGCTACACCTTC. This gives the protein CASSFRYSGSRGSYTF.

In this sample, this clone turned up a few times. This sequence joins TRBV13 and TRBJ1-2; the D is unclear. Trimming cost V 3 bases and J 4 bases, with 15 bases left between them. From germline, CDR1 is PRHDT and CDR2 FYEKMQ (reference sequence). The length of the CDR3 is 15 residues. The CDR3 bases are TGTGCCAGCAGCTTGGCGGGAAGAGGGTTCTATGGCTACACCTTC. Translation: CASSLAGRGFYGYTF.

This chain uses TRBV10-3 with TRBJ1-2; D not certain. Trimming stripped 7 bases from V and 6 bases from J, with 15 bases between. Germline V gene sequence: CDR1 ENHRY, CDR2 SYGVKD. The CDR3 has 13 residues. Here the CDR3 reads CAITRRTFDGYTF. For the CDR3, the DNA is TGTGCCATCACCCGGCGGACGTTCGATGGCTACACCTTC.

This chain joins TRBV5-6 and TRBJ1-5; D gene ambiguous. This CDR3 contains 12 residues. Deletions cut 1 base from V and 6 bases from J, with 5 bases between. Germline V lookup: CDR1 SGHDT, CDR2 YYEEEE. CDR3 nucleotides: TGTGCCAGCAGCTTGTTAGGTCAGCCCCAGCATTTT. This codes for CASSLLGQPQHF.

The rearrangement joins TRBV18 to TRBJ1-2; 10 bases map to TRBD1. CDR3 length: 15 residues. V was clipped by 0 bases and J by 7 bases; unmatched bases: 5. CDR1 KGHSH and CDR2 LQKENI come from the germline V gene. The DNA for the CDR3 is TGTGCCAGCTCACCACCTTCGACAGGGGGCCTTGGCTACACCTTC. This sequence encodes CASSPPSTGGLGYTF.

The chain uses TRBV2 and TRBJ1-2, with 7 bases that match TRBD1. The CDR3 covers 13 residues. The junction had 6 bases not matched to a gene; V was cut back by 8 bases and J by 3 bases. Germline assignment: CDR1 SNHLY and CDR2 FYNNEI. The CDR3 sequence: CASRDDRDYGYTF. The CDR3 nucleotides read TGTGCCAGCCGCGACGACAGGGACTATGGCTACACCTTC.

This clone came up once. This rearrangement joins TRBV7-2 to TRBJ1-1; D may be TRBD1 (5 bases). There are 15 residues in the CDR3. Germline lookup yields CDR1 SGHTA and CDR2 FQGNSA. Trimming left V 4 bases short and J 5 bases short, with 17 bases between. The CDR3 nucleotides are TGTGCCAGCAGCTGGGGGGGTTCGGTTTGGACTGAAGCTTTCTTT. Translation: CASSWGGSVWTEAFF.